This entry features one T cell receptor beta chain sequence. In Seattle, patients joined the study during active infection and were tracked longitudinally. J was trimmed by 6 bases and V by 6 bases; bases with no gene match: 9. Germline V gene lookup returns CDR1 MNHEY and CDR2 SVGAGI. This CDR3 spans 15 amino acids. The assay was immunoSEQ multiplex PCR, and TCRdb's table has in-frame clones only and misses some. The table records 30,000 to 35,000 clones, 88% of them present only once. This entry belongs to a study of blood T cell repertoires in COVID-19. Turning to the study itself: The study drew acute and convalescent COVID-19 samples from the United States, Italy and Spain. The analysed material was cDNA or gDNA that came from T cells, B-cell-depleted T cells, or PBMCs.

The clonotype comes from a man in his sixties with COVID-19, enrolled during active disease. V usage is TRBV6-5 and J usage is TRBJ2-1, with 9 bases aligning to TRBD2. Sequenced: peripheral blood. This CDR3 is CASRDSGRRVNEQFF. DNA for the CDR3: TGTGCCAGCAGAGATAGCGGGAGAAGAGTCAATGAGCAGTTCTTC.